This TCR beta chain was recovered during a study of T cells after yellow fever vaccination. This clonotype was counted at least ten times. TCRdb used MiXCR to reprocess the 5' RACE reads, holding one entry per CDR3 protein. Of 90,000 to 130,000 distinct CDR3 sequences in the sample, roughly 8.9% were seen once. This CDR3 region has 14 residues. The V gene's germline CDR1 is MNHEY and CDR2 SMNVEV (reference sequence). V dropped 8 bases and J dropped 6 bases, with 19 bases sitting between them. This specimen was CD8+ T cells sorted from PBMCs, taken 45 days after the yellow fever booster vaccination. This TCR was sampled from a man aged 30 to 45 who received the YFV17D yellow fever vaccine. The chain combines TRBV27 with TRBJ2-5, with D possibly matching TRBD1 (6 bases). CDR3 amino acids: CASHTTGTWKTQYF. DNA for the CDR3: TGTGCCAGCCATACAACCGGGACATGGAAGACCCAGTACTTC.